What follows are 4 T cell receptor beta chains derived from one specimen sequenced in a study of CD8 T cells in ankylosing spondylitis. In TCRdb, the 5' RACE reads were re-called with MiXCR into one record per CDR3 protein. The table shows 290,000 or so distinct CDR3 sequences, with less than 25% occurring only once. The sequenced sample consisted of blood, either unsorted or a sorted T cell fraction (not recorded which). All receptors derive from a female donor with ankylosing spondylitis or in good health (not recorded which).

This rearrangement joins TRBV18 to TRBJ2-3; 7 bases fit TRBD2. This CDR3 contains 13 residues. The J segment lost 9 bases and the V segment lost 5 bases, leaving 8 bases of the junction unmatched. The germline gives CDR1 KGHSH, CDR2 LQKENI. The CDR3 spells CASSSRGERTQYF. The CDR3 nucleotides read TGTGCCAGCTCATCACGGGGGGAAAGGACGCAGTATTTT.

The chain is built from TRBV6-4 and TRBJ1-5; 8 positions agree with TRBD1. The J segment lost 6 bases and the V segment lost 10 bases, leaving 8 bases of the junction unmatched. The CDR3 has 13 residues. Germline CDR1 MRHNA, CDR2 SNTAGT. The CDR3 region has the DNA TGTGCCACCTGGACAGGGAAAGGTCAGCCCCAGCATTTT. Residues: CATWTGKGQPQHF.

This clonotype was observed a handful of times. The V and J genes are TRBV12-3 or TRBV12-4 and TRBJ1-1, with no clear D. The germline V and J ends were trimmed by 6 bases and 6 bases, with 20 bases remaining between them. The CDR3 consists of 15 residues. CDR3 amino acids: CASSSYRGLGAEAFF. DNA of the CDR3: TGTGCCAGCAGCTCCTACAGAGGGTTAGGCGCTGAAGCTTTCTTT.

This clonotype appeared a few times. V usage is TRBV7-2 and J usage is TRBJ2-7, with 10 bases that match TRBD1. Germline V gene data show CDR1 as SGHTA and CDR2 as FQGNSA. The CDR3 loop spans 15 amino acids. J gave up 1 base and V 6 bases, and 6 bases lay outside the gene matches. The DNA for the CDR3 is TGTGCCAGCAGAACCGGGACAGGGGTTTCCTACGAGCAGTACTTC. Translated, it gives CASRTGTGVSYEQYF.